A selection of T cell receptor beta chains follows, all from one sample in a study of blood T cell repertoires in COVID-19. TCRdb's copy holds only in-frame clones and misses some; the assay was immunoSEQ multiplex PCR. The sample contains over 200,000 clones, 88% of which appear only once. Sequenced material: peripheral blood. These receptors all stem from a woman aged 40 to 55 who had recovered from COVID-19. The CDR3 runs from the conserved cysteine through the conserved F or W. A D gene is named only where the DNA matches it firmly. Clone size appears in some rows only: once, few, many, or a class for an expanded clone.

clone size	D gene	V gene	J gene	CDR3 protein	CDR3 DNA
NA	NA	TRBV7-3	TRBJ2-3	CASSPGVPTDTQYF	TGTGCCAGCAGCCCAGGGGTCCCCACAGATACGCAGTATTTT
NA	NA	TRBV19	TRBJ1-1	CATKGRVPPPEAFF	TGTGCCACCAAGGGCAGGGTTCCCCCTCCTGAAGCTTTCTTT
NA	TRBD1	TRBV7-6	TRBJ1-1	CASSLEDRGQAFF	TGTGCCAGCAGCTTAGAGGACAGGGGGCAAGCTTTCTTT
once	NA	TRBV14	TRBJ1-2	CASSPRLTEGYTF	TGTGCCAGCAGCCCCCGTTTGACAGAGGGCTACACCTTC
NA	NA	TRBV30	TRBJ1-1	CAWSRVEAFF	TGTGCCTGGAGTCGGGTTGAAGCTTTCTTT
NA	NA	TRBV7-2	TRBJ1-2	CASSLADRSTYGYTF	TGTGCCAGCAGCTTAGCTGACAGGAGCACCTATGGCTACACCTTC
NA	NA	TRBV30	TRBJ2-5	CAWSGQSQETQYF	TGTGCCTGGAGTGGGCAGTCCCAAGAGACCCAGTACTTC
NA	NA	TRBV19	TRBJ1-4	CASSMGSALNEKLFF	TGTGCCAGTAGTATGGGGAGCGCGCTTAATGAAAAACTGTTTTTT
NA	TRBD1	TRBV9	TRBJ1-2	CASSAAWTGAYGYTF	TGTGCCAGCAGCGCCGCGTGGACAGGAGCCTATGGCTACACCTTC
NA	TRBD1	TRBV9	TRBJ1-2	CASRGQGAYYGYTF	TGTGCCAGCAGGGGACAGGGGGCCTACTATGGCTACACCTTC
NA	NA	TRBV7-8	TRBJ2-1	CASSPKVRRAEGNEQFF	TGTGCCAGCAGCCCCAAGGTCCGGAGGGCCGAGGGCAATGAGCAGTTCTTC
NA	NA	TRBV6-5	TRBJ1-1	CASSYWKGTGGEAFF	TGTGCCAGCAGTTACTGGAAAGGGACGGGAGGTGAAGCTTTCTTT
NA	NA	TRBV11-1	TRBJ1-2	CASSHRGRGTNYGYTF	TGTGCCAGCAGCCATCGGGGGCGGGGGACTAACTATGGCTACACCTTC
NA	NA	TRBV24-1	TRBJ2-2	CATSVGGSSTGELFF	TGTGCCACCAGTGTGGGGGGTAGTTCCACCGGGGAGCTGTTTTTT
few	NA	TRBV5-1	TRBJ2-7	CASSLAEGGPTYEQYF	TGCGCCAGCAGCTTGGCCGAGGGGGGGCCAACCTACGAGCAGTACTTC
few	NA	TRBV27	TRBJ1-1	CATHRNTEAFF	TGTGCCACCCACAGGAACACTGAAGCTTTCTTT
NA	TRBD1	TRBV18	TRBJ2-3	CASSPGGQPTDTQYF	TGTGCCAGCTCACCAGGGGGACAGCCCACAGATACGCAGTATTTT
NA	NA	TRBV6-2/TRBV6-3	TRBJ1-4	CASSPGTRTEKLFF	TGTGCCAGCAGCCCCGGTACCCGGACAGAAAAACTGTTTTTT